The sequence of this TCR beta chain was determined in a study of CXCR3-negative and CXCR3-positive naive CD8 T cells. General study results and limits: Fresh PBMCs went into most assays, and CXCR3 expression partly declined after cryopreservation. Comparison of naive cells showed more hydrophobic TRB CDR3s in CXCR3-positive than in CXCR3-negative naive cells.

Germline V lookup: CDR1 SGHAT, CDR2 FQNNGV. The CDR3 runs to 20 residues. In regard to this clonotype: Antigen unknown.

Phenotypically, naive CD8+ T cells corresponded to CD45RO-CCR7+CD27+CD95-. UMI labels and 5' RACE were used to prepare the TRB cDNA libraries. With the 5' RACE reads reprocessed, TCRdb shows one record per CDR3 protein and no DNA. Its listing shows 90,000 to 100,000 distinct CDR3 sequences. The receptor comes from a human donor in good health. Some clones in this sample may be carry-over from other donors' samples. Material: naive CXCR3+ CD8+ T cells from blood. The subset was: CD45RO-CCR7+CD27+CD95- naive CD8+ T cells expressing CXCR3 (TNR3+). V is TRBV11-2 and J is TRBJ2-6; TCRdb picks TRBD2, but there is no DNA to check that call. The CDR3 loop reads CASSLDAFESGTSGANVLTF.